The present T cell receptor beta chain was sequenced within a study of cytomegalovirus exposure and HLA in healthy donors. Study-wide background: An early data release held around 80 million unique TCRs from HLA-typed donors.

With respect to this clone: The antigen is undetermined.

Study observations and caveats: An observed cluster of highly shared sequence variants was recorded as a likely sequencing artifact.

The CDR3 contains 14 residues. Germline V CDR1 and CDR2: SNHLY, FYNNEI. V was pared by 3 bases and J by 3 bases, with 9 bases between. PCR employed 60 Vbeta and 13 Jbeta primers. Measured with immunoSEQ multiplex PCR; TCRdb has only the in-frame clones, and not every one. The top ten clones hold about 2.6% of a sample with 150,000 to 200,000 clones, about 80% of them seen once. The sequence was collected from a woman aged 50 to 60 in good health and CMV-seropositive. Sequencing was done on a sample of PBMCs. The rearrangement uses TRBV2 and TRBJ2-4; TRBD2 might be the D (6 bases). The CDR3 sequence is CASSEMGGKNIQYF. CDR3 sequence (DNA): TGTGCCAGCAGTGAGATGGGGGGCAAAAACATTCAGTACTTC.